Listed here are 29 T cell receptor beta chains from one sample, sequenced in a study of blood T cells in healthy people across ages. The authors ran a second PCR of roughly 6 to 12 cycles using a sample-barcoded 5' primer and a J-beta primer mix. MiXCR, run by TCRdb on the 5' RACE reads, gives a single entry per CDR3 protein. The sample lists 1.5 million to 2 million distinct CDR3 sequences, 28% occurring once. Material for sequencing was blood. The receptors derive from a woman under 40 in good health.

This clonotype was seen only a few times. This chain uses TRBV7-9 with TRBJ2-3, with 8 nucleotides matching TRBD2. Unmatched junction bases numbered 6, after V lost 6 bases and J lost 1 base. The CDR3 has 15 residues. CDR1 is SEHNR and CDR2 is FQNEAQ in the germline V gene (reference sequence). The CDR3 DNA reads TGTGCCAGCAGTGCTCGTAGCGGGGGCACAGATACGCAGTATTTT. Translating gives CASSARSGGTDTQYF.

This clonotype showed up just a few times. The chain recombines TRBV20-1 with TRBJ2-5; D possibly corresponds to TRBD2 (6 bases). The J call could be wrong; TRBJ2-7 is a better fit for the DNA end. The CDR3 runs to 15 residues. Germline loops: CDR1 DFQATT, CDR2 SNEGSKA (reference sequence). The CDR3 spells CSAGGKGAGSYEQYF. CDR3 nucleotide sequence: TGCAGTGCGGGCGGGAAAGGGGCAGGGTCCTACGAGCAGTACTTC.

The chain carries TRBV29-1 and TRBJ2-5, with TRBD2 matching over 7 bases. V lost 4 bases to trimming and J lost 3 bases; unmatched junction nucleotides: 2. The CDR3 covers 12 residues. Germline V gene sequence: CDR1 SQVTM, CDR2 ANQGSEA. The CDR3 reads CSVAREKETQYF. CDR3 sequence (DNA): TGCAGCGTTGCGCGGGAGAAAGAGACCCAGTACTTC.

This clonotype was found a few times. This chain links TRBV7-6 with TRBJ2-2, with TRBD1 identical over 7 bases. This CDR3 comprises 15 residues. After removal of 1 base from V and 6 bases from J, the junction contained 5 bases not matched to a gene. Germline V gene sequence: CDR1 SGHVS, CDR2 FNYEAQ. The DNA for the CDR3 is TGTGCCAGCAGCTTAGGACAGGGCCGCGCCGGGGAGCTGTTTTTT. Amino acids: CASSLGQGRAGELFF. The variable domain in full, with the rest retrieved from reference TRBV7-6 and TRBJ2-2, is GAGVSQSPRYKVTKRGQDVALRCDPISGHVSLYWYRQALGQGPEFLTYFNYEAQQDKSGLPNDRFSAERPEGSISTLTIQRTEQRDSAMYRCASSLGQGRAGELFFGEGSRLTVL.

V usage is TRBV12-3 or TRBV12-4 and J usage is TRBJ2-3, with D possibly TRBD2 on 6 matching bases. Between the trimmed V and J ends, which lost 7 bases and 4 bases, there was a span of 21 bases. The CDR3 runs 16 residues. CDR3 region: CASTPNSGTNADTQYF. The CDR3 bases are TGTGCCAGCACCCCAAATAGCGGAACAAACGCAGATACGCAGTATTTT.

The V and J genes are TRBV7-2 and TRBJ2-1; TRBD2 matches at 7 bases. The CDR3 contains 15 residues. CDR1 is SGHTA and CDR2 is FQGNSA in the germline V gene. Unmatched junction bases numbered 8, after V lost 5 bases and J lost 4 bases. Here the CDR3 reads CASSNKPSGYNEQFF. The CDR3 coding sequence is TGTGCCAGCAGCAATAAACCTAGCGGTTACAATGAGCAGTTCTTC.

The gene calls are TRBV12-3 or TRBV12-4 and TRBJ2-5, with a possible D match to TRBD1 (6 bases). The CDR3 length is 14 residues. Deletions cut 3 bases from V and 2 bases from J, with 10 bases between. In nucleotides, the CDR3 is TGTGCCAGCAGTTTGCAGGGGCTACAAGAGACCCAGTACTTC. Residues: CASSLQGLQETQYF.

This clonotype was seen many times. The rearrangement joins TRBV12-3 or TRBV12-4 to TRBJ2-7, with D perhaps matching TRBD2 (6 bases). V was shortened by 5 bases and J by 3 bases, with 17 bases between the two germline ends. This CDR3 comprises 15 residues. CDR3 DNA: TGTGCCAGCAGTCCCAAGGGGACTCTTGTCTACGAGCAGTACTTC. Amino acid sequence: CASSPKGTLVYEQYF.

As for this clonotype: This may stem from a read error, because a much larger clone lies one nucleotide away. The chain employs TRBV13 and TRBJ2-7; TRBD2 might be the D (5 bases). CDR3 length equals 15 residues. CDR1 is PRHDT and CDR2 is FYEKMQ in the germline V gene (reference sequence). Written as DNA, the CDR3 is TGTGCCAACAGCTTAGGTGGCGGGTTGACCTACGAGCAGTACTTC. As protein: CANSLGGGLTYEQYF.

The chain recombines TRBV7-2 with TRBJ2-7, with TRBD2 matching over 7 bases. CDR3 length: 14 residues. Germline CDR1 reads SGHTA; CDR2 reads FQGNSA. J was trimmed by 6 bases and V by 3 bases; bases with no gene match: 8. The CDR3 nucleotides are TGTGCCAGCAGCTTCCCCAGCGGGACCGGCGAGCAGTACTTC. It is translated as CASSFPSGTGEQYF.

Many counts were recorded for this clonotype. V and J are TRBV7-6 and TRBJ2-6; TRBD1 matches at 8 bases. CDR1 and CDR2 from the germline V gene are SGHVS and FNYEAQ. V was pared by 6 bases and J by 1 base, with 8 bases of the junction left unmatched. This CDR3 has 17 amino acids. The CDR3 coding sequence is TGTGCCAGCAGAGACAGGGGACGCCGGTCTGGGGCCAACGTCCTGACTTTC. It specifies CASRDRGRRSGANVLTF. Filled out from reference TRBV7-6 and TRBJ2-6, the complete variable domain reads GAGVSQSPRYKVTKRGQDVALRCDPISGHVSLYWYRQALGQGPEFLTYFNYEAQQDKSGLPNDRFSAERPEGSISTLTIQRTEQRDSAMYRCASRDRGRRSGANVLTFGAGSRLTVL.

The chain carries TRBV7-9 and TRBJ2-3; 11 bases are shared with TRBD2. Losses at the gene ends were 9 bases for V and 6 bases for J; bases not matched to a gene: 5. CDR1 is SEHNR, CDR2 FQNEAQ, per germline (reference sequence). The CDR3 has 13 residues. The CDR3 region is CASQTSGTDTQYF. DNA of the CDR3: TGTGCCAGTCAGACTAGCGGGACGGATACGCAGTATTTT.

CDR3: CASRDSSNYGYTF. As DNA, the CDR3 is TGTGCCAGCAGGGACAGCTCTAACTATGGCTACACCTTC. The chain is built from TRBV2 and TRBJ1-2, with TRBD1 as a possible D gene (6 bases). There are 13 residues in the CDR3. Trimming left V 6 bases short and J 0 bases short, with 8 bases between. Germline lookup yields CDR1 SNHLY and CDR2 FYNNEI.

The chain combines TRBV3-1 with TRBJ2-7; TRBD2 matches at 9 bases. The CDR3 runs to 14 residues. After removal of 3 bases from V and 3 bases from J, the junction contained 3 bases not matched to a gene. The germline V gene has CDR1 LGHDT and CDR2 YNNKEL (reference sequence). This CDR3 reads CASSQGTSRYEQYF. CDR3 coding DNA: TGTGCCAGCAGCCAGGGGACTAGCCGCTACGAGCAGTACTTC.

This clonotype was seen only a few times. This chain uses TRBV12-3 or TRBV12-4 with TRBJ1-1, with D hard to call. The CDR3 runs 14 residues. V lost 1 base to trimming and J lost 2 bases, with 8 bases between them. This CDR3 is CASSLEPGNTEAFF. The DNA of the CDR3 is TGTGCCAGCAGTTTAGAGCCAGGCAACACTGAAGCTTTCTTT.

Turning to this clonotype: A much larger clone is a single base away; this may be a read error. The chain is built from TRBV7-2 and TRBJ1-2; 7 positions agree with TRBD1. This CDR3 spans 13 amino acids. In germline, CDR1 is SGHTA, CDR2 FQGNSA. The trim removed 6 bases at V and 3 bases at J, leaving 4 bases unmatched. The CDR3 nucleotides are TGTGCCAGCAGGGATACAGGGGACTATGGCTACACCTTC. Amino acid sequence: CASRDTGDYGYTF.

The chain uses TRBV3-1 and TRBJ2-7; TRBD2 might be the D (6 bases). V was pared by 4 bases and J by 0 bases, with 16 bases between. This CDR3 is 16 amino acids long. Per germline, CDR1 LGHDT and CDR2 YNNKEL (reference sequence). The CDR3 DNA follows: TGTGCCAGCAGCCGAACCGGGACTCAAAACTCCTACGAGCAGTACTTC. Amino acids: CASSRTGTQNSYEQYF.

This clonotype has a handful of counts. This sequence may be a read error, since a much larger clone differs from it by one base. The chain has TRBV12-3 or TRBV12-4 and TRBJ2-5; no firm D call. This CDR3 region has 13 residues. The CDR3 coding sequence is TGTGCCAGCAGTTTTAATACCCAAGAGGCCCAGTACTTC. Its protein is CASSFNTQEAQYF.

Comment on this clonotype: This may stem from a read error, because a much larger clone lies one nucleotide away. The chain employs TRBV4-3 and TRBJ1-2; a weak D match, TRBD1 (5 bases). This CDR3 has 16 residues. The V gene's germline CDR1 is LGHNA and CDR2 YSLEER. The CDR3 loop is CANSQDRGRGYYGYTF. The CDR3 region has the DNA TGCGCCAACAGCCAAGATCGAGGGCGGGGGTACTATGGCTACACCTTC.

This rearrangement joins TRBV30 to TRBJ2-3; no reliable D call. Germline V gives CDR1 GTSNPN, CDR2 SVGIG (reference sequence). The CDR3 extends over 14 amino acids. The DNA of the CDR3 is TGTGCTTCCTCTAGGGTTTTGAAAAAAGATACGCAGTATTTT. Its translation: CASSRVLKKDTQYF. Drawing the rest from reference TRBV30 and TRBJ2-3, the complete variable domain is SQTIHQWPATLVQPVGSPLSLECTVEGTSNPNLYWYRQAAGRGLQLLFYSVGIGQISSEVPQNLSASRPQDRQFILSSKKLLLSDSGFYLCASSRVLKKDTQYFGPGTRLTVL.

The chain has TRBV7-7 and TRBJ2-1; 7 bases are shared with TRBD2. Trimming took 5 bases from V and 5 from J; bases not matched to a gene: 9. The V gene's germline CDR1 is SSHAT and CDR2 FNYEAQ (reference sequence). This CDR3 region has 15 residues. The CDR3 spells CASSRSGPGNNEQFF. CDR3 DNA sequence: TGTGCCAGCAGCCGTAGCGGGCCGGGGAACAATGAGCAGTTCTTC.

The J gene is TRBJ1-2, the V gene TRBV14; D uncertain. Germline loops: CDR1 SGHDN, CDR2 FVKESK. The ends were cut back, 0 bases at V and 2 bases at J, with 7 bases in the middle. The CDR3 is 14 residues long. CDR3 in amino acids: CASSQDQSNYGYTF. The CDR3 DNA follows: TGTGCCAGCAGCCAAGATCAGTCGAACTATGGCTACACCTTC. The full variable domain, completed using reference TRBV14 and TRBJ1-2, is EAGVTQFPSHSVIEKGQTVTLRCDPISGHDNLYWYRRVMGKEIKFLLHFVKESKQDESGMPNNRFLAERTGGTYSTLKVQPAELEDSGVYFCASSQDQSNYGYTFGSGTRLTVV.

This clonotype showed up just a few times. The chain's CDR3 is CASSRGTGTDLDEQYF. CDR3 sequence (DNA): TGCGCCAGCAGCCGGGGGACCGGGACAGACTTGGACGAGCAGTACTTC. The chain combines TRBV4-3 with TRBJ2-7; 7 bases align to TRBD1. The germline gives CDR1 LGHNA, CDR2 YSLEER. This CDR3 spans 16 amino acids. Trimming took 4 bases from V and 5 from J; bases not matched to a gene: 14.

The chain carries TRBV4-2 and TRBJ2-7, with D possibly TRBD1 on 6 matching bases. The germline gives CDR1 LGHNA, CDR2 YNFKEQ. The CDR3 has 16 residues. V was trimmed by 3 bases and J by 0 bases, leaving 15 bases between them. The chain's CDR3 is CASSQARTDSSYEQYF. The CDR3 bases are TGTGCCAGCAGCCAGGCGCGGACAGACAGCTCCTACGAGCAGTACTTC.

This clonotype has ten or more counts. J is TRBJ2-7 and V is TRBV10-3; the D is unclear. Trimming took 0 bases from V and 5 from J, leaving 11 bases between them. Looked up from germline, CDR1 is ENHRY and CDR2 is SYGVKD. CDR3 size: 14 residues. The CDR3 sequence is CAISESLGGDEQYF. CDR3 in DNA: TGTGCCATCAGTGAGTCTCTCGGCGGAGACGAGCAGTACTTC.

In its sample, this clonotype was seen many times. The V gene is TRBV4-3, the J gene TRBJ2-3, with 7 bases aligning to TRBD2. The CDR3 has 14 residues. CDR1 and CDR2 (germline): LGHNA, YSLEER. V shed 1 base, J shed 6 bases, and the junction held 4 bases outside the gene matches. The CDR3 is CASSQGTGGDTQYF. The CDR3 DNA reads TGCGCCAGCAGCCAAGGGACGGGAGGTGATACGCAGTATTTT.

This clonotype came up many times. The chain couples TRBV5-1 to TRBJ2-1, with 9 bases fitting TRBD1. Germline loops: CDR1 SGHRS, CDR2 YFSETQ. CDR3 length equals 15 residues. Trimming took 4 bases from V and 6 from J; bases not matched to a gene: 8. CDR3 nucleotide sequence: TGCGCCAGCAGCCCTTGGGACAGGGAGGTCAATGAGCAGTTCTTC. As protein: CASSPWDREVNEQFF.

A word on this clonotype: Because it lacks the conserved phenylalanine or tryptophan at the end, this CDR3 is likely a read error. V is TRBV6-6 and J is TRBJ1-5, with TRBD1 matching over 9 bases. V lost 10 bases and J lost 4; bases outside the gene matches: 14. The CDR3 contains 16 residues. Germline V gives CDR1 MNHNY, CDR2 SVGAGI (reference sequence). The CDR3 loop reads CANSTGTGRFNQPQHL. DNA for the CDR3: TGTGCCAACAGCACGGGGACAGGGAGGTTTAATCAGCCCCAGCATTTG.

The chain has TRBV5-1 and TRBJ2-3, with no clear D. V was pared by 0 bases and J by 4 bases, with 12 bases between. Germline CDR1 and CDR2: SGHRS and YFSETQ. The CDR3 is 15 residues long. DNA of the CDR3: TGCGCCAGCAGCTTGGGGACCCGAAGCGCAGATACGCAGTATTTT. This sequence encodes CASSLGTRSADTQYF.